The clone carrying this T cell receptor (beta chain) came up once. This entry belongs to a study of CD8 T cells in Susac syndrome. RNA amounts of roughly 0.45 to 1 ug underwent reverse transcription with random hexamers. Via MiXCR, TCRdb re-called the immunoSEQ multiplex PCR reads, giving one row per CDR3 protein. The data show 150,000 to 200,000 distinct CDR3 sequences, with around 90% seen just once and 0.085% to 0.09% held by the top ten. From germline, CDR1 is KGHSH and CDR2 LQKENI. This CDR3 is 15 amino acids long. Trimming stripped 3 bases from V and 0 bases from J, with 9 bases between. This TCR derives from a human donor with Susac syndrome. Sequencing was done on a sample of CD4+ T cells from PBMCs. This sequence joins TRBV18 and TRBJ1-3; D not resolved. The DNA for the CDR3 is TGTGCCAGCTCACCTAGGGCCGTCTCTGGAAACACCATATATTTT. This sequence encodes CASSPRAVSGNTIYF.